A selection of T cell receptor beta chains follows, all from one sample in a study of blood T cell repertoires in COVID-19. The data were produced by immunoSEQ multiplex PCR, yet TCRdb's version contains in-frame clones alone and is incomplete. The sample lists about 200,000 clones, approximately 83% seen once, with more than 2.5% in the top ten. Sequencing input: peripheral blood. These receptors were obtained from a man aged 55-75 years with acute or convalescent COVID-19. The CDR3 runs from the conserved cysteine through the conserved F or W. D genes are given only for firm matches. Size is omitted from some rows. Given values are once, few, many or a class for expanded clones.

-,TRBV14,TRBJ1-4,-,CASRRGGREKLFF,TGTGCCAGCAGAAGGGGAGGACGTGAAAAACTGTTTTTT
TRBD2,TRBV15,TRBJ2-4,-,CATSRGGQGPSGVRAYF,TGTGCCACCAGCAGAGGGGGGCAGGGCCCTAGCGGGGTCAGGGCGTACTTC
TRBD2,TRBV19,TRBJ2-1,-,CASSISGRLYNEQFF,TGTGCCAGTAGTATTAGCGGGAGACTGTACAATGAGCAGTTCTTC
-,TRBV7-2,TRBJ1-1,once,CASSLGGGYTEAFF,TGTGCCAGCAGCTTAGGCGGCGGGTACACTGAAGCTTTCTTT
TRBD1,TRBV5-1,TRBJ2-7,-,CASSSQPGQGSEQYF,TGCGCCAGCAGCTCTCAACCGGGACAGGGTTCCGAGCAGTACTTC
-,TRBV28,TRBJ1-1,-,CASSSPGGRGTEAFF,TGTGCCAGCAGTTCCCCGGGGGGCCGGGGCACTGAAGCTTTCTTT
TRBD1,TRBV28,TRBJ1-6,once,CASSLLGTGHLEPLHF,TGTGCCAGCAGTTTATTGGGGACAGGGCACCTTGAGCCCCTCCACTTT
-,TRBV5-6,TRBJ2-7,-,CASSLTGTYEQYF,TGTGCCAGCAGCTTAACCGGTACCTACGAGCAGTACTTC
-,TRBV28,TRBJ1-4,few,CASSSDSSAFF,TGTGCCAGCAGTTCGGACAGCTCCGCGTTTTTT
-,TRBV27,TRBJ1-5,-,CASSTGGSEPQHF,TGTGCCAGCAGTACCGGGGGTAGTGAACCCCAGCATTTT
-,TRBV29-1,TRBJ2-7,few,CSVYKRAAGRGREQYF,TGCAGCGTGTACAAAAGGGCGGCAGGGCGGGGTCGCGAGCAGTACTTC
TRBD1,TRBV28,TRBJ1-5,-,CASSPRDRAGNQPQHF,TGTGCCAGCAGTCCCCGGGACAGGGCAGGCAATCAGCCCCAGCATTTT
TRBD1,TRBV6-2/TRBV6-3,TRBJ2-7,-,CASSPITGTGGYEQYF,TGTGCCAGCAGTCCCATCACCGGGACAGGGGGCTACGAGCAGTACTTC
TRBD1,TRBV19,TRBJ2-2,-,CATIEFGQGGTGELFF,TGTGCCACTATAGAGTTCGGACAGGGAGGTACCGGGGAGCTGTTTTTT
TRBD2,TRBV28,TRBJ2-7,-,CASSSPEREGGEQYF,TGTGCCAGCAGTTCCCCTGAGCGGGAGGGCGGCGAGCAGTACTTC
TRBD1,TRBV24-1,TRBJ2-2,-,CATSDALDREGTGELFF,TGTGCCACCAGTGATGCCCTGGACAGGGAAGGTACCGGGGAGCTGTTTTTT
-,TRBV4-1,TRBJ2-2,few,CASSQVELANTGELFF,TGCGCCAGCAGCCAAGTAGAACTAGCGAACACCGGGGAGCTGTTTTTT
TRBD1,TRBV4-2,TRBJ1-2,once,CASSQVGQGIIGYTF,TGTGCCAGCAGCCAAGTGGGACAGGGAATTATAGGTTACACCTTC
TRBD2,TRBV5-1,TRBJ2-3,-,CASSSLSVGGTDTQYF,TGCGCCAGCAGCTCTCTGTCGGTGGGAGGGACAGATACGCAGTATTTT
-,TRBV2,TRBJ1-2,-,CASSVDRNYGYTF,TGTGCCAGCAGTGTCGACAGGAACTATGGCTACACCTTC
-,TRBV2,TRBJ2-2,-,CASTLGGPGNIGELFF,TGTGCCAGCACCCTTGGAGGCCCTGGGAACATCGGGGAGCTGTTTTTT
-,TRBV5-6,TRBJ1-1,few,CASSRQGMYTEAFF,TGTGCCAGCAGCCGGCAGGGAATGTACACTGAAGCTTTCTTT
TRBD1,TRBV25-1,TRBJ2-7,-,CASSGQGAVSYEQYF,TGTGCCAGCAGTGGGCAGGGGGCCGTCTCCTACGAGCAGTACTTC
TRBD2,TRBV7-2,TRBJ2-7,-,CASRKLAGGSYEQYF,TGTGCCAGCAGAAAACTAGCGGGAGGGAGCTACGAGCAGTACTTC
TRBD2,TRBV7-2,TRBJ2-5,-,CASSLGLAGGQETQYF,TGTGCCAGCAGCTTAGGACTAGCGGGAGGCCAAGAGACCCAGTACTTC
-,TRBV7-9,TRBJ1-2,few,CASSSTGGYTF,TGTGCCAGCAGCTCAACCGGTGGCTACACCTTC
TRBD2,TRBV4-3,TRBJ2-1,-,CASSQVAPSGSYNEQFF,TGCGCCAGCAGCCAGGTCGCTCCTAGCGGGTCCTACAATGAGCAGTTCTTC
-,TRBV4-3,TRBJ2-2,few,CASSQRRRNTGELFF,TGCGCCAGCAGCCAGAGACGGAGAAACACCGGGGAGCTGTTTTTT
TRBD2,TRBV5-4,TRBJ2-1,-,CASSQPASGKYNEQFF,TGTGCCAGCAGCCAGCCCGCTAGCGGGAAGTACAATGAGCAGTTCTTC
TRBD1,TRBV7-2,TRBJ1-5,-,CASSFGQGNNQPQHF,TGTGCCAGCAGCTTCGGACAGGGCAACAATCAGCCCCAGCATTTT
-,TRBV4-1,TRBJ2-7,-,CASSQKGLGVYEQYF,TGCGCCAGCAGCCAAAAGGGACTCGGGGTCTACGAGCAGTACTTC
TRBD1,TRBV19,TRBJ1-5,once,CASTPDRAHQPQHF,TGTGCCAGTACTCCGGACAGGGCCCATCAGCCCCAGCATTTT
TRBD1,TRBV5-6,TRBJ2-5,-,CASSLTGARETQYF,TGTGCCAGCAGCTTAACAGGGGCGAGGGAGACCCAGTACTTC
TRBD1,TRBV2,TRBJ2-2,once,CASKFRQGDTGELFF,TGTGCCAGCAAGTTTCGGCAGGGGGACACCGGGGAGCTGTTTTTT
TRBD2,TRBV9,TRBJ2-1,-,CASSVALTSGRGEQFF,TGTGCCAGCAGCGTAGCCTTGACTAGCGGGAGAGGTGAGCAGTTCTTC
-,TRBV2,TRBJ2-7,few,CASSGTSYEQYF,TGTGCCAGCAGCGGTACCTCCTACGAGCAGTACTTC
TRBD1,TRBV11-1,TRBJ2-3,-,CASSHTGGGPDTQYF,TGTGCCAGCAGCCACACAGGGGGCGGGCCAGATACGCAGTATTTT
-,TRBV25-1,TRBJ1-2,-,CASSDPRRSYGYTF,TGTGCCAGCAGTGACCCTCGCAGGTCCTATGGCTACACCTTC
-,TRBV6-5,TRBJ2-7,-,CASLPAGGPQYF,TGTGCCAGCCTACCGGCTGGGGGCCCACAGTACTTC
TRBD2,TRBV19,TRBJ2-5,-,CASSSAGVGETQYF,TGTGCCAGTAGTTCGGCGGGAGTGGGAGAGACCCAGTACTTC
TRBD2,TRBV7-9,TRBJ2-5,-,CASSPPLREGPETQYF,TGTGCCAGCAGCCCCCCCTTGAGGGAGGGCCCAGAGACCCAGTACTTC
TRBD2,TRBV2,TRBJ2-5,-,CASSEVSGLGETQYF,TGTGCCAGCAGTGAGGTTAGCGGGCTGGGGGAGACCCAGTACTTC
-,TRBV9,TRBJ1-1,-,CASRGDMNTEAFF,TGTGCCAGCAGAGGAGATATGAACACTGAAGCTTTCTTT
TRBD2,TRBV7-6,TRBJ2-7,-,CASSLRTSPYEQYF,TGTGCCAGCAGCTTGCGGACTAGCCCCTACGAGCAGTACTTC
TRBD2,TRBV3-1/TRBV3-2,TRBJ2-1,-,CASSQDPAGSGDNEQFF,TGTGCCAGCAGCCAAGATCCGGCAGGGAGCGGGGACAATGAGCAGTTCTTC
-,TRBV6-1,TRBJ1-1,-,CASSESGSGPPEAFF,TGTGCCAGCAGCGAAAGTGGGAGTGGGCCCCCTGAAGCTTTCTTT
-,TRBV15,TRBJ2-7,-,CATSRDTGSEQYF,TGTGCCACCAGCAGAGACACCGGGTCCGAGCAGTACTTC
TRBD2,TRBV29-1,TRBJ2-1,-,CSVRIAGVTYEQFF,TGCAGCGTCAGAATAGCGGGAGTTACCTATGAGCAGTTCTTC
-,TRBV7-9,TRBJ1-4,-,CASSFGGATNEKLFF,TGTGCCAGCAGCTTCGGGGGGGCAACTAATGAAAAACTGTTTTTT
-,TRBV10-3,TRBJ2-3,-,CAMRAETDTQYF,TGTGCCATGAGAGCTGAGACAGATACGCAGTATTTT
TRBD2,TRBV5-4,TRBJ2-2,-,CASSFGRGVNTGELFF,TGTGCCAGCAGCTTTGGCCGGGGGGTCAACACCGGGGAGCTGTTTTTT
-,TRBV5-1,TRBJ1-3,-,CASSFTGGAGGNTIYF,TGCGCCAGCAGCTTTACGGGGGGCGCAGGGGGAAACACCATATATTTT
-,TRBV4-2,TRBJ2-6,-,CASSQVSLGGSGANVLTF,TGTGCCAGCAGCCAGGTTTCCCTAGGGGGCTCTGGGGCCAACGTCCTGACTTTC
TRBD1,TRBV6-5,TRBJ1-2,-,CASSPGQGSNYGYTF,TGTGCCAGCAGTCCGGGACAGGGCTCTAACTATGGCTACACCTTC
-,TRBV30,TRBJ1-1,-,CACWRRGGTEAFF,TGTGCCTGTTGGAGGCGGGGTGGCACTGAAGCTTTCTTT
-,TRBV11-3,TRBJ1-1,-,CASSLRRNTEAFF,TGTGCCAGCAGCTTGAGGAGGAACACTGAAGCTTTCTTT
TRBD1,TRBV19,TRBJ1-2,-,CASSSPGTGGSYGYTF,TGTGCCAGTAGTTCTCCGGGTACAGGGGGCAGCTATGGCTACACCTTC
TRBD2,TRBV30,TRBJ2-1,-,CAWSGGRSNEQFF,TGTGCCTGGAGTGGCGGGAGAAGCAATGAGCAGTTCTTC
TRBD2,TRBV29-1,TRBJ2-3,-,CSAKGLAGGTDTQYF,TGCAGCGCAAAAGGACTAGCGGGAGGCACAGATACGCAGTATTTT
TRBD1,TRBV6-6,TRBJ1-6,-,CASSQTGGQSPLHF,TGTGCCAGCAGCCAGACAGGGGGTCAGTCACCCCTCCACTTT